One sample yielded the 28 T cell receptor beta chains listed below, sequenced in a study of cytomegalovirus exposure and HLA in healthy donors. The study ran its PCR with 60 Vbeta and 13 Jbeta primers. Produced via immunoSEQ multiplex PCR; TCRdb's table is partial and in-frame only. The sample has some 100,000 clones, roughly three quarters seen once. Source material: PBMCs. These TCRs come from a woman aged 45-60 years in good health and CMV-seropositive.

V usage is TRBV30 and J usage is TRBJ1-5, with 9 bases fitting TRBD1. The CDR3 runs 16 residues. CDR1 and CDR2 from the germline V gene are GTSNPN and SVGIG (reference sequence). V lost 5 bases and J lost 0; bases outside the gene matches: 8. The CDR3 DNA reads as TGTGCCTGGGAGGGACAGGGAAAATATAGCAATCAGCCCCAGCATTTT. This gives the protein CAWEGQGKYSNQPQHF.

V gene TRBV11-2 combines with J gene TRBJ1-1, with 8 bases lining up with TRBD1. Germline loops: CDR1 SGHAT, CDR2 FQNNGV. CDR3 length equals 13 residues. The V and J ends lost 5 bases and 7 bases, in that order; junction bases with no gene match: 6. The CDR3 sequence: CASSPKTGVEAFF. In DNA, the CDR3 is TGTGCCAGCAGCCCAAAGACAGGGGTTGAAGCTTTCTTT.

V is TRBV15 and J is TRBJ2-1; possibly TRBD1 for D (6 bases). Trimming took off 1 base at V and 15 bases at J, with 16 bases between the two ends. CDR3 length equals 13 residues. Per germline, CDR1 LNHNV and CDR2 YYDKDF (reference sequence). The DNA for the CDR3 is TGTGCCACCAGCAGAGCTTTCTCTAGCAGGGGGTTCTTC. Translated, it gives CATSRAFSSRGFF.

The chain links TRBV29-1 to TRBJ2-3, with a tentative D call TRBD1 (6 bases). V lost 2 bases and J lost 6, with 15 bases in between. The CDR3 contains 14 residues. The germline CDR1 and CDR2 sequences are SQVTM and ANQGSEA. This CDR3 is CSVEWGPRYDTQYF. The CDR3 region has the DNA TGCAGCGTTGAATGGGGGCCCCGATACGATACGCAGTATTTT.

The rearrangement links TRBV19 to TRBJ1-5, with D uncertain. V lost 4 bases and J lost 0, with 19 bases in between. Germline V CDR1 and CDR2: LNHDA, SQIVND (reference sequence). The CDR3 totals 18 residues. The CDR3 DNA sequence: TGTGCCAGTAGTAAATCGGTCCCAGCGTCCTATAGCAATCAGCCCCAGCATTTT. It codes for CASSKSVPASYSNQPQHF.

This chain joins TRBV9 and TRBJ2-2; 7 positions match TRBD2. Germline CDR1 and CDR2: SGDLS and YYNGEE. The V and J ends lost 0 bases and 4 bases, in that order; junction bases with no gene match: 3. The CDR3 has 15 residues. DNA of the CDR3: TGTGCCAGCAGCGTAGCCCAGCGGGGCACCGGGGAGCTGTTTTTT. Amino acid sequence: CASSVAQRGTGELFF. The full variable domain, in which reference TRBV9 and TRBJ2-2 provide the parts outside the CDR3, is DSGVTQTPKHLITATGQRVTLRCSPRSGDLSVYWYQQSLDQGLQFLIQYYNGEERAKGNILERFSAQQFPDLHSELNLSSLELGDSALYFCASSVAQRGTGELFFGEGSRLTVL.

J is TRBJ2-2 and V is TRBV7-6; 7 bases are shared with TRBD1. The trim removed 5 bases at V and 1 base at J, leaving 4 bases unmatched. The CDR3 runs 15 residues. Germline CDR1 SGHVS, CDR2 FNYEAQ. CDR3 bases: TGTGCCAGCAGCCCGGGACAGAAGAACACCGGGGAGCTGTTTTTT. Its protein product is CASSPGQKNTGELFF.

CDR3 region: CASSKRDREVYYGYTF. Written as DNA, the CDR3 is TGTGCCAGCAGCAAACGAGACAGGGAGGTATACTATGGCTACACCTTC. The J gene is TRBJ1-2, the V gene TRBV13, with 7 bases matching TRBD1. V lost 5 bases, J lost 3 bases, and 12 bases stayed unmatched. This CDR3 has 16 residues. Germline CDR1 reads PRHDT; CDR2 reads FYEKMQ (reference sequence).

The V gene is TRBV4-1, the J gene TRBJ2-2; D is possibly TRBD2 (6 bases). In germline, CDR1 is MGHRA, CDR2 YSYEKL. V was pared by 2 bases and J by 6 bases, with 13 bases between. The CDR3 runs 15 residues. CDR3 bases: TGCGCCAGCAGCCAATTTCGCGGGGCGGCCGGGGAGCTGTTTTTT. Its translation: CASSQFRGAAGELFF.

This sequence joins TRBV5-1 and TRBJ1-1; D perhaps matches TRBD1 (5 bases). Germline CDR1 is SGHRS and CDR2 is YFSETQ. Trimming stripped 4 bases from V and 2 bases from J, with 15 bases between. The CDR3 is 15 residues long. CDR3 bases: TGCGCCAGCAGCCGTGGCGGCGGGGGAAACACTGAAGCTTTCTTT. It codes for CASSRGGGGNTEAFF.

CDR3 bases: TGTGCCAGCAGTTTATCGCCCGTAGCTGGAAACACCATATATTTT. Translated, it gives CASSLSPVAGNTIYF. The chain has TRBV27 and TRBJ1-3; D uncertain. The CDR3 consists of 15 residues. Germline values: CDR1 MNHEY, CDR2 SMNVEV (reference sequence). V was shortened by 0 bases and J by 2 bases, with 8 bases between the two germline ends.

V and J are TRBV19 and TRBJ1-5; D gene unclear. The V gene lost 3 bases and the J gene lost 3 bases, with 9 bases spanning the gap. The CDR3 sequence is 14 residues long. Per the germline V gene, CDR1 is LNHDA and CDR2 is SQIVND (reference sequence). DNA for the CDR3: TGTGCCAGTAGTATCCGGGAGGACAATCAGCCCCAGCATTTT. This gives the protein CASSIREDNQPQHF.

J is TRBJ1-2 and V is TRBV19; TRBD1 aligns across 8 bases. The CDR3 totals 14 residues. V shed 5 bases and J 4 bases; nucleotides not matched to a gene: 6. Germline CDR1 is LNHDA and CDR2 is SQIVND (reference sequence). The CDR3: CASSPSDRVYGYTF. As DNA, the CDR3 is TGTGCCAGTAGTCCCTCGGACAGGGTCTATGGCTACACCTTC.

The chain has TRBV25-1 and TRBJ1-6; 8 nucleotides line up with TRBD1. The V gene end was trimmed by 3 bases and the J gene end by 9 bases; junction bases not matched to a gene: 1. The CDR3 contains 13 residues. Germline values: CDR1 MGHDK, CDR2 SYGVNS. Here the CDR3 reads CASSDRGLSPLHF. CDR3 coding DNA: TGTGCCAGCAGTGACAGGGGGCTTTCACCCCTCCACTTT. Using reference TRBV25-1 and TRBJ1-6 for the parts outside the CDR3, the full variable domain is EADIYQTPRYLVIGTGKKITLECSQTMGHDKMYWYQQDPGMELHLIHYSYGVNSTEKGDLSSESTVSRIRTEHFPLTLESARPSHTSQYLCASSDRGLSPLHFGNGTRLTVT.

The J gene is TRBJ2-3, the V gene TRBV9; a weak D match, TRBD1 (6 bases). Between the trimmed V and J ends, which lost 1 base and 2 bases, there was a span of 11 bases. This CDR3 is 15 amino acids long. Germline values: CDR1 SGDLS, CDR2 YYNGEE. Here the CDR3 reads CASSVKGGSTDTQYF. CDR3 DNA: TGTGCCAGCAGCGTAAAAGGGGGATCCACAGATACGCAGTATTTT.

This clone was detected only once. This chain uses TRBV5-6 with TRBJ1-2; 9 bases match TRBD1. Germline-derived CDR1 and CDR2 are SGHDT and YYEEEE. The CDR3 length is 15 residues. V trimming: 4 bases; J trimming: 4 bases; junction bases outside the gene matches: 8. For the CDR3, the DNA is TGTGCCAGCAGCCCCCCAAGGACAGGGGCCTATGGCTACACCTTC. Translating gives CASSPPRTGAYGYTF. Complete variable domain (other parts from reference TRBV5-6 and TRBJ1-2): DAGVTQSPTHLIKTRGQQVTLRCSPKSGHDTVSWYQQALGQGPQFIFQYYEEEERQRGNFPDRFSGHQFPNYSSELNVNALLLGDSALYLCASSPPRTGAYGYTFGSGTRLTVV.

This clone was seen only a few times. The chain is built from TRBV2 and TRBJ1-6, with a weak D call TRBD1 (5 bases). Per germline, CDR1 SNHLY and CDR2 FYNNEI. The CDR3 extends over 15 amino acids. Between the trimmed V and J ends, which lost 3 bases and 8 bases, there was a span of 14 bases. The CDR3: CASSELGPPHSPLHF. CDR3 in DNA: TGTGCCAGCAGTGAGTTGGGGCCCCCTCATTCACCCCTCCACTTT.

The chain is built from TRBV11-2 and TRBJ2-7, with D tentatively TRBD2 (5 bases). CDR3 length equals 13 residues. Trimming removed 0 bases from V and 6 bases from J, with 9 bases in between. CDR1 SGHAT and CDR2 FQNNGV come from the germline V gene. DNA for the CDR3: TGTGCCAGCAGCTTAGAAAGAGGGATCGAGCAGTACTTC. This gives the protein CASSLERGIEQYF.

The chain combines TRBV9 with TRBJ2-1, with 14 bases lining up with TRBD2. The CDR3 runs 16 residues. Germline values: CDR1 SGDLS, CDR2 YYNGEE. The junction had 5 bases not matched to a gene; V was cut back by 2 bases and J by 7 bases. CDR3: CASSVRTSGRSNEQFF. DNA of the CDR3: TGTGCCAGCAGCGTGAGGACTAGCGGGAGGTCAAATGAGCAGTTCTTC.

The chain uses TRBV7-9 and TRBJ1-2; weak D call: TRBD1 (5 bases). The germline gives CDR1 SEHNR, CDR2 FQNEAQ (reference sequence). This CDR3 is 16 amino acids long. The germline V and J ends were trimmed by 5 bases and 3 bases, with 19 bases remaining between them. The CDR3, as DNA: TGTGCCAGCAGCAGACCTCGGCGGGGCCAGGACTATGGCTACACCTTC. Its protein product is CASSRPRRGQDYGYTF.

The chain links TRBV27 to TRBJ2-1; no clear D. The germline gives CDR1 MNHEY, CDR2 SMNVEV (reference sequence). V was cut by 7 bases and J by 0 bases, with 10 bases left in between. The CDR3 runs 14 residues. The CDR3 DNA sequence: TGTGCCAGCATGTTGGTGAGCTCCTACAATGAGCAGTTCTTC. Protein: CASMLVSSYNEQFF.

This chain joins TRBV9 and TRBJ2-7; TRBD1 matches at 7 bases. Germline assignment: CDR1 SGDLS and CDR2 YYNGEE. The trim removed 0 bases at V and 2 bases at J, leaving 5 bases unmatched. The CDR3 consists of 15 residues. CDR3 sequence: CASSVEGRGTYEQYF. For the CDR3, the DNA is TGTGCCAGCAGCGTAGAGGGCAGGGGGACCTACGAGCAGTACTTC.

V usage is TRBV13 and J usage is TRBJ1-2, with D possibly matching TRBD1 (6 bases). V was pared by 0 bases and J by 4 bases, with 15 bases between. Germline assignment: CDR1 PRHDT and CDR2 FYEKMQ (reference sequence). This CDR3 region has 16 residues. The CDR3 reads CASSLGHGNRVYGYTF. CDR3 sequence (DNA): TGTGCCAGCAGCTTAGGCCACGGGAACAGGGTCTATGGCTACACCTTC.

The V and J genes are TRBV18 and TRBJ1-1; the match to TRBD1 covers 9 bases. Trimming cost V 1 base and J 2 bases; bases outside gene matches: 5. CDR3 size: 16 residues. In germline, CDR1 is KGHSH, CDR2 LQKENI. The DNA of the CDR3 is TGTGCCAGCTCACCACGGGACAGGGTGATCAACACTGAAGCTTTCTTT. Translated, it gives CASSPRDRVINTEAFF.

The CDR3 DNA is TGCGCCAGCAGCTTGGTTGCTAGCGGGTATCAAGAGACCCAGTACTTC. As protein: CASSLVASGYQETQYF. This chain connects TRBV5-1 to TRBJ2-5; 8 nucleotides agree with TRBD2. CDR1 is SGHRS, CDR2 YFSETQ, per germline. Unmatched junction bases numbered 6, after V lost 0 bases and J lost 2 bases. The CDR3 sequence is 16 residues long. Full variable domain (missing parts from reference TRBV5-1 and TRBJ2-5): KAGVTQTPRYLIKTRGQQVTLSCSPISGHRSVSWYQQTPGQGLQFLFEYFSETQRNKGNFPGRFSGRQFSNSRSEMNVSTLELGDSALYLCASSLVASGYQETQYFGPGTRLLVL.

V is TRBV27 and J is TRBJ1-2; D not certain. The V and J ends lost 5 bases and 4 bases respectively, with 17 bases between them. The germline V gene has CDR1 MNHEY and CDR2 SMNVEV (reference sequence). The CDR3 is 15 residues long. This CDR3 is CASSPWTGSRYGYTF. CDR3 sequence (DNA): TGTGCCAGCAGTCCCTGGACGGGATCCCGCTATGGCTACACCTTC.

This clone was seen once. The V gene is TRBV7-9, the J gene TRBJ2-1; TRBD2 matches at 9 bases. Germline CDR1 SEHNR, CDR2 FQNEAQ (reference sequence). There are 17 residues in the CDR3. Trimming at V came to 6 bases and at J to 8 bases, leaving 17 bases not matched to a gene. DNA for the CDR3: TGTGCCAGCAGTTCCCGACTAGCGGTGACTTCGGTCGATGAGCAGTTCTTC. Protein product: CASSSRLAVTSVDEQFF.

The rearrangement links TRBV29-1 to TRBJ2-7; a possible D gene is TRBD2 (6 bases). CDR3 size: 12 residues. V lost 5 bases to trimming and J lost 0 bases, with 8 bases between them. The germline gives CDR1 SQVTM, CDR2 ANQGSEA. The CDR3 nucleotides are TGCAGCGTTCAGACTAGCTCCTACGAGCAGTACTTC. This codes for CSVQTSSYEQYF.